The sequence of this T cell receptor (beta chain) was determined in a study of blood T cell repertoires in COVID-19. Study background: PBMCs, B-cell-depleted T cells, or T cells were the source of the cDNA or gDNA that made up the material.

The CDR3 runs 11 residues. V was trimmed by 4 bases and J by 4 bases, leaving 5 bases between them. Germline CDR1 and CDR2: MNHEY and SMNVEV (reference sequence). Measured with immunoSEQ multiplex PCR; TCRdb has only the in-frame clones, and not every one. In the table there are approximately 300,000 clones, about nine tenths of which are singletons. Sequencing was performed on PBMCs or T cells enriched from blood (not recorded which). The genes are TRBV27 and TRBJ2-7, with D possibly being TRBD1 (5 bases). The clonotype was recovered from a woman aged 18-29 years who had recovered from COVID-19. CDR3 loop: CASSSGYEQYF. The CDR3 DNA is TGTGCCAGCAGTTCAGGGTACGAGCAGTACTTC.